This is a list of T cell receptor beta chains from one sample in a study of early T cells in non-severe SARS-CoV-2 infection. MiXCR was run by TCRdb on the 5' RACE reads, yielding one entry per CDR3 protein. This sample has approximately 64,000 distinct CDR3 sequences, with about 4.9% found just once. The source material was whole blood. The receptors were gathered from an adult who was a healthcare worker with PCR-confirmed SARS-CoV-2 infection or an uninfected control (not recorded which). The CDR3 runs from the conserved cysteine through the conserved F or W. The D gene is left open where the match is weak. Some rows mark clone size as missing; the rest say once, few, many or name a class of expanded clone.

v_call	j_call	cdr3_length	clone_size	d_call	cdr3_aa	cdr3_nt
TRBV6-6	TRBJ2-2	13	many	NA	CASSYWNTGELFF	TGTGCCAGCAGTTACTGGAACACCGGGGAGCTGTTTTTT
TRBV24-1	TRBJ2-5	15	many	TRBD1	CATSDPGTAQETRYF	TGTGCCACCAGTGATCCCGGGACAGCCCAAGAGACCCGGTACTTC
TRBV19	TRBJ1-1	12	NA	NA	CASSFGAAEAFF	TGTGCCAGTAGTTTCGGGGCAGCTGAAGCTTTCTTT
TRBV20-1	TRBJ2-1	14	many	NA	CSASPDSSYNEQFF	TGCAGTGCTAGCCCGGACAGCTCCTACAATGAGCAGTTCTTC
TRBV5-1	TRBJ1-6	15	many	TRBD1	CASSLGDRGNSPLHF	TGCGCCAGCAGCTTGGGCGACAGGGGAAATTCACCCCTCCACTTT
TRBV3-1	TRBJ2-3	14	NA	NA	CASSRDFSTDTQYF	TGTGCCAGCAGTCGGGATTTCTCCACAGATACGCAGTATTTT
TRBV6-2/TRBV6-3	TRBJ1-5	12	many	NA	CASSNFNQPQHF	TGTGCCAGCAGCAACTTCAATCAGCCCCAGCATTTT
TRBV4-2	TRBJ2-1	17	NA	NA	CASSQESGSYSYNEQFF	TGTGCCAGCAGCCAAGAAAGTGGAAGCTACTCCTACAATGAGCAGTTCTTC
TRBV27	TRBJ2-1	15	many	NA	CASSFWQGSRNEQFF	TGTGCCAGCAGTTTCTGGCAGGGGTCCCGCAATGAGCAGTTCTTC
TRBV4-2	TRBJ1-3	17	few	NA	CASSLRIDRSSGNTIYF	TGTGCCAGCAGCCTAAGGATAGACAGGTCCTCTGGAAACACCATATATTTT
TRBV7-2	TRBJ2-1	15	many	TRBD1	CASSSRTGGYNEQFF	TGTGCCAGCAGCTCACGGACAGGGGGCTACAATGAGCAGTTCTTC
TRBV6-1	TRBJ2-2	15	many	NA	CASSEIWGDTGELFF	TGTGCCAGCAGTGAAATATGGGGAGACACCGGGGAGCTGTTTTTT
TRBV5-1	TRBJ1-6	14	many	NA	CASSYGTRNSPLHF	TGCGCCAGCAGCTACGGGACAAGAAATTCACCCCTCCACTTT
TRBV7-9	TRBJ2-7	16	many	TRBD2	CASSPTSGGFPYEQYF	TGTGCCAGCAGCCCGACTAGCGGGGGCTTCCCCTACGAGCAGTACTTC
TRBV11-2	TRBJ1-3	12	many	NA	CASSFLGNTIYF	TGTGCCAGCAGCTTTCTTGGAAACACCATATATTTT
TRBV20-1	TRBJ1-1	13	many	NA	CSAPRGRDTEAFF	TGCAGTGCGCCCCGAGGGAGGGACACTGAAGCTTTCTTT
TRBV3-1	TRBJ2-2	13	NA	TRBD1	CASSRQGAGELFF	TGTGCCAGCAGTCGACAGGGGGCCGGGGAGCTGTTTTTT
TRBV5-6	TRBJ2-2	13	NA	NA	CASSLWNTGELFF	TGTGCCAGCAGCTTATGGAACACCGGGGAGCTGTTTTTT
TRBV20-1	TRBJ2-1	15	many	NA	CSARGAGVSYNEQFF	TGCAGTGCTAGAGGAGCCGGGGTTTCCTACAATGAGCAGTTCTTC
TRBV3-1	TRBJ2-7	17	many	NA	CASSQRFGRVSSYEQYF	TGTGCCAGCAGCCAAAGATTTGGGCGGGTCTCCTCCTACGAGCAGTACTTC
TRBV7-2	TRBJ1-5	14	many	NA	CASSSRRSNQPQHF	TGTGCCAGCAGCTCCCGGCGCAGCAATCAGCCCCAGCATTTT
TRBV19	TRBJ2-1	13	NA	NA	CASTFPGENEQFF	TGTGCCAGTACATTCCCGGGAGAGAATGAGCAGTTCTTC
TRBV20-1	TRBJ2-7	15	many	TRBD1	CSARSGRGRSYEQYF	TGCAGTGCTCGTTCGGGCAGGGGGCGCTCCTACGAGCAGTACTTC
TRBV5-4	TRBJ2-6	16	NA	NA	CASSLGGFSGANVLTF	TGTGCCAGCAGCTTGGGCGGCTTCTCTGGGGCCAACGTCCTGACTTTC
TRBV7-6	TRBJ1-2	13	many	NA	CASSYRGTYGYTF	TGTGCCAGCAGCTACCGGGGAACCTATGGCTACACCTTC
TRBV28	TRBJ1-1	13	many	NA	CASRVDRYTEAFF	TGTGCCAGCAGGGTGGATAGGTACACTGAAGCTTTCTTT
TRBV2	TRBJ1-2	12	few	NA	CASSARERGYTF	TGTGCCAGCAGTGCCAGGGAGCGTGGCTACACCTTC
TRBV7-6	TRBJ2-3	13	many	NA	CASSLGRGDTQYF	TGTGCCAGCAGCTTAGGAAGGGGAGATACGCAGTATTTT
TRBV18	TRBJ1-2	12	many	NA	CASSEETVGYTF	TGTGCCAGCTCGGAGGAGACCGTCGGCTACACCTTC
TRBV19	TRBJ2-6	16	NA	NA	CASSIPEGYGANVLTF	TGTGCCAGTAGTATCCCTGAAGGGTATGGGGCCAACGTCCTGACTTTC
TRBV7-3	TRBJ2-2	14	many	NA	CASSLIQNTGELFF	TGTGCCAGCAGCTTAATCCAGAACACCGGGGAGCTGTTTTTT
TRBV7-6	TRBJ2-1	16	many	TRBD2	CASSFQAGEVGNEQFF	TGTGCCAGCAGCTTTCAAGCGGGAGAGGTCGGCAATGAGCAGTTCTTC
TRBV10-1	TRBJ2-3	14	many	NA	CASSEPGRTDTQYF	TGCGCCAGCAGTGAGCCGGGACGAACAGATACGCAGTATTTT
TRBV6-2/TRBV6-3	TRBJ2-3	14	many	NA	CASSYGRGTDTQYF	TGTGCCAGCAGTTACGGTAGAGGAACAGATACGCAGTATTTT
TRBV7-9	TRBJ2-7	14	few	NA	CASSVTGSSYEQYF	TGTGCCAGCAGCGTCACAGGGAGCTCCTACGAGCAGTACTTC
TRBV10-3	TRBJ2-3	17	NA	NA	CAISEPSGVTSTDTQYF	TGTGCCATCAGTGAGCCCTCAGGGGTGACTAGCACAGATACGCAGTATTTT
TRBV6-6	TRBJ2-7	13	few	TRBD2	CASNPGGAYEQYF	TGTGCCAGCAACCCGGGGGGAGCCTACGAGCAGTACTTC
TRBV14	TRBJ1-2	15	many	NA	CASSQDPVGLDGYTF	TGTGCCAGCAGCCAAGATCCCGTCGGGCTCGATGGCTACACCTTC
TRBV5-1	TRBJ1-4	15	many	NA	CASSLDGETNEKLFF	TGCGCCAGCAGCTTGGACGGGGAGACCAATGAAAAACTGTTTTTT
TRBV20-1	TRBJ2-1	12	few	NA	CSASPSLNEQFF	TGCAGTGCTAGCCCCTCGTTAAATGAGCAGTTCTTC
TRBV7-9	TRBJ2-1	13	NA	NA	CASSLPAYNEQFF	TGTGCCAGCAGCTTACCTGCGTACAATGAGCAGTTCTTC
TRBV5-1	TRBJ2-2	14	NA	NA	CASSFTQITGELFF	TGCGCCAGCAGCTTCACACAGATCACCGGGGAGCTGTTTTTT
TRBV6-5	TRBJ1-5	12	NA	TRBD1	CASNNRGQPQHF	TGTGCCAGCAATAACAGGGGTCAGCCCCAGCATTTT
TRBV3-1	TRBJ2-5	15	few	NA	CASRRRGGVGETQYF	TGTGCCAGCAGGCGTAGGGGGGGCGTTGGAGAGACCCAGTACTTC
TRBV7-6	TRBJ2-1	18	NA	NA	CASSLRSPGRSSYNEQFF	TGTGCCAGCAGCTTACGGTCCCCGGGACGGAGCTCCTACAATGAGCAGTTCTTC
TRBV7-9	TRBJ2-7	12	NA	TRBD1	CASSRTGNEQYF	TGTGCCAGCAGCCGGACAGGGAACGAGCAGTACTTC
TRBV12-3/TRBV12-4	TRBJ2-2	16	many	NA	CASSYQGNSNTGELFF	TGTGCCAGCAGTTACCAGGGTAATTCGAACACCGGGGAGCTGTTTTTT
TRBV7-2	TRBJ2-1	15	few	NA	CASSPNRGLGNEQFF	TGTGCCAGCAGCCCGAACCGGGGGCTAGGGAATGAGCAGTTCTTC
TRBV11-2	TRBJ2-6	16	few	NA	CASSLDVWVGANVLTF	TGTGCCAGCAGCTTAGATGTGTGGGTAGGGGCCAACGTCCTGACTTTC
TRBV10-1	TRBJ2-5	15	many	TRBD1	CASSESRTGGETQYF	TGCGCCAGCAGTGAGTCGAGGACAGGGGGAGAGACCCAGTACTTC
TRBV6-1	TRBJ2-3	12	many	NA	CASSWGPDTQYF	TGTGCCAGCAGTTGGGGGCCCGATACGCAGTATTTT
TRBV7-9	TRBJ1-4	14	NA	NA	CASSRAQTNEKLFF	TGTGCCAGCAGCCGGGCCCAAACTAATGAAAAACTGTTTTTT
TRBV12-3/TRBV12-4	TRBJ1-6	14	many	NA	CASSFDKINSPLHF	TGTGCCAGCAGTTTCGACAAAATAAATTCACCCCTCCACTTT
TRBV20-1	TRBJ1-6	13	many	TRBD1	CSAGTGSNSPLHF	TGCAGTGCCGGGACAGGGAGTAATTCACCCCTCCACTTT
TRBV6-1	TRBJ1-5	15	many	TRBD1	CASSELGQYNQPQHF	TGTGCCAGCAGTGAATTGGGACAGTACAATCAGCCCCAGCATTTT